The next 9 T cell receptor beta chains were all read from a single sample in a study of persistence of HIV-infected CD4 T cells. The stimulus was an HIV-1 Gag 15-mer peptide pool, 0.85 to 1 ug/peptide/mL. Sorted nonresponding memory CD4+ T cells were CD40L-negative, CD69-negative, CD45RO-high. Antigens for these TCRs are unknown. The immunoSEQ assay was version 4, run in survey mode. Produced via immunoSEQ multiplex PCR; TCRdb's table is partial and in-frame only. This repertoire shows 30,000 to 40,000 clones, roughly 82% found once; its top ten account for 15% to 20%. The sample consisted of CD4+ T cells sorted from PBMCs after roughly 17-hour stimulation, taken from a patient who received antiretroviral therapy. The receptor source for this set is an adult woman with HIV who was CMV-seropositive.

The chain links TRBV28 to TRBJ1-1; the D is unclear. Germline assignment: CDR1 MDHEN and CDR2 SYDVKM. The length of the CDR3 is 11 residues. V shed 5 bases and J shed 7 bases, with 8 bases lying between them. The CDR3 DNA is TGTGCCAGCAGTCCCCGGGGTGAAGCTTTCTTT. Translated, it gives CASSPRGEAFF.

The J gene is TRBJ1-5, the V gene TRBV24-1; D uncertain. Germline CDR1 is KGHDR and CDR2 is SFDVKD. This CDR3 is built from 15 residues. V lost 2 bases and J 3 bases, leaving 10 bases between the germline ends. CDR3 bases: TGTGCCACCAGTGATTCCTTAGACACCAATCAGCCCCAGCATTTT. This translates into CATSDSLDTNQPQHF.

There are a few counts of this clone. The chain joins TRBV12-5 to TRBJ1-2, with 11 bases lining up with TRBD1. Germline trimming cut 3 bases from V and 8 bases from J; bases unmatched to any gene: 11. The CDR3 is 16 residues long. Germline CDR1 LGHNT, CDR2 FRNRAP. CDR3 in amino acids: CASGFPGTGGLGGYTF. DNA of the CDR3: TGTGCTAGTGGTTTTCCCGGGACAGGGGGGCTAGGAGGCTACACCTTC.

This chain links TRBV24-1 with TRBJ1-4; no clear D. Per the germline V gene, CDR1 is KGHDR and CDR2 is SFDVKD. V was pared by 3 bases and J by 1 base, with 5 bases between. The CDR3 totals 14 residues. The CDR3 reads CATSDAVTNEKLFF. Here the CDR3 DNA reads TGTGCCACCAGTGATGCGGTAACTAATGAAAAACTGTTTTTT.

The chain carries TRBV5-5 and TRBJ2-5; 12 bases align to TRBD2. Germline assignment: CDR1 SGHKS and CDR2 YYEKEE (reference sequence). The CDR3 covers 16 residues. After removal of 4 bases from V and 4 bases from J, the junction contained 8 bases not matched to a gene. The CDR3 DNA follows: TGTGCCAGCAGCCCTAGCGGGGGGGCCGGGGGAGAGACCCAGTACTTC. Protein product: CASSPSGGAGGETQYF.

V is TRBV7-2 and J is TRBJ1-5; D gene unclear. CDR1 SGHTA and CDR2 FQGNSA come from the germline V gene. The CDR3 is 14 amino acids. V was trimmed by 6 bases and J by 5 bases, leaving 14 bases between them. The CDR3 DNA is TGTGCCAGCAGTTATAGGGCGCGGGATCAGCCCCAGCATTTT. This codes for CASSYRARDQPQHF. The full variable domain, its missing parts supplied by reference TRBV7-2 and TRBJ1-5, is GAGVSQSPSNKVTEKGKDVELRCDPISGHTALYWYRQSLGQGLEFLIYFQGNSAPDKSGLPSDRFSAERTGGSVSTLTIQRTQQEDSAVYLCASSYRARDQPQHFGDGTRLSIL.

This chain links TRBV29-1 with TRBJ1-2, with a possible D match to TRBD1 (6 bases). Germline V gene sequence: CDR1 SQVTM, CDR2 ANQGSEA. This CDR3 spans 13 amino acids. Trimming cost V 3 bases and J 2 bases, with 10 bases left between them. DNA of the CDR3: TGCAGCGTTGAGGGGGCGGCCAACTATGGCTACACCTTC. Protein: CSVEGAANYGYTF. Filled out from reference TRBV29-1 and TRBJ1-2, the complete variable domain reads SAVISQKPSRDICQRGTSLTIQCQVDSQVTMMFWYRQQPGQSLTLIATANQGSEATYESGFVIDKFPISRPNLTFSTLTVSNMSPEDSSIYLCSVEGAANYGYTFGSGTRLTVV.

The J gene is TRBJ2-3, the V gene TRBV7-3; a possible D gene is TRBD1 (6 bases). The V gene's germline CDR1 is SGHTA and CDR2 FQGTGA. This CDR3 contains 15 residues. V dropped 2 bases and J dropped 1 base, with 10 bases sitting between them. CDR3 coding DNA: TGTGCCAGCAGCTTATTTGGACAGCGCACAGATACGCAGTATTTT. Encoded protein: CASSLFGQRTDTQYF.

J is TRBJ2-2 and V is TRBV7-2, with D perhaps TRBD2 (7 bases). Germline V gene sequence: CDR1 SGHTA, CDR2 FQGNSA. This CDR3 is 15 amino acids long. Between the trimmed V and J ends, which lost 1 base and 4 bases, there was a span of 10 bases. Here the CDR3 DNA reads TGTGCCAGCAGCTTAGAGGGAGGGGGCACCGGGGAGCTGTTTTTT. Protein sequence: CASSLEGGGTGELFF.